The 3 T cell receptor beta chains reported below all come from one sample, sequenced in a study of blood T cell repertoires in COVID-19. Profiling relied on immunoSEQ multiplex PCR, and the TCRdb table lists in-frame clones only, not all of them. The table has some 62,000 clones, around 73% seen once; the top ten hold 13% to 15%. Input material: peripheral blood. The receptors derive from a man in his 60s with COVID-19, enrolled during active disease.

This clone has only a few counts. V and J are TRBV19 and TRBJ1-6; D is uncertain. Germline CDR1 is LNHDA and CDR2 is SQIVND (reference sequence). The CDR3 spans 13 residues. Trimming removed 2 bases from V and 9 bases from J, with 8 bases in between. The CDR3 DNA reads as TGTGCCAGTAGTATAAAGGGAGGTTCACCCCTCCACTTT. Its translation: CASSIKGGSPLHF.

The chain couples TRBV2 to TRBJ1-2; D not resolved. The CDR3 has 14 residues. Germline CDR1 and CDR2: SNHLY and FYNNEI. V lost 7 bases and J lost 6, with 18 bases in between. The CDR3 region has the DNA TGTGCCAGCAAGTCGAGGGCAACGAACGATGGCTACACCTTC. Protein: CASKSRATNDGYTF.

This clone has a handful of counts. The chain carries TRBV4-1 and TRBJ2-7, with D possibly matching TRBD2 (6 bases). Germline V gene sequence: CDR1 MGHRA, CDR2 YSYEKL. The CDR3 contains 15 residues. Trimming cost V 1 base and J 5 bases, with 15 bases left between them. This CDR3 is CASSQVGRGSDEQYF. The CDR3 bases are TGCGCCAGCAGCCAAGTTGGGCGGGGTTCCGACGAGCAGTACTTC.